This T cell receptor beta chain was recovered during a study of shared clonotypes between healthy human individuals. Assay: immunoSEQ multiplex PCR; the TCRdb copy retains only in-frame clones and omits some. The table has some 2,500,000 clones, roughly 93% seen once. There are 12 residues in the CDR3. Germline CDR1 reads SGHNT; CDR2 reads YENEEA. The V end was cut by 3 bases, the J end by 11 bases, with 10 bases between. The receptor's source is a man aged 18 to 30 in good health. Some clones in this sample may be carry-over from other donors' samples. Source material: naive CD4+ T cells from PBMCs. This sample's subset: CD45RA+ positively selected. V is TRBV11-3 and J is TRBJ1-4; D is perhaps TRBD1 (5 bases). CDR3 in amino acids: CASSFDGGKLFF. CDR3 DNA sequence: TGTGCCAGCAGCTTTGACGGGGGGAAACTGTTTTTT.